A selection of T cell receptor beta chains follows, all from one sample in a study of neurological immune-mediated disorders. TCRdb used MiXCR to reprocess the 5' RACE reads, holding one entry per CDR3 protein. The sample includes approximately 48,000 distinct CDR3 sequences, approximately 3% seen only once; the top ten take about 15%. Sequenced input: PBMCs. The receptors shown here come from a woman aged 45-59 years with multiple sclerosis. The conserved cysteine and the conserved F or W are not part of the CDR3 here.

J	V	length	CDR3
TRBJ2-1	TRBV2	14	ASRATLDFLLHEQF
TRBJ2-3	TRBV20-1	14	SARDQSGRAIDTQY
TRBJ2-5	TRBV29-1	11	SVELRQQETQY
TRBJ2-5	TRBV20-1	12	SASKRGVRETQY
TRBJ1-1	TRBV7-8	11	ASSLRQNTEAF
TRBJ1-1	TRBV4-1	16	ASSQSDRGLGKNTEAF
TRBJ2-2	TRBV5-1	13	ASSLEGGQTGELF
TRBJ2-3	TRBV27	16	ASSLSAFRGPNTDTQY
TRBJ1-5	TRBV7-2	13	ASSLSPFGSQPQH
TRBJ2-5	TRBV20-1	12	SARGQGYQETQY
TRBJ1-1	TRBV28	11	AIASGQGTEAF
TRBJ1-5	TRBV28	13	ASSSLDTSNQPQH
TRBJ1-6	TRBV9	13	ASSDGQGGNSPLN
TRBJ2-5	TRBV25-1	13	ASSDLDRVEETQY
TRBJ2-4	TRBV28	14	ASTLRDAGAKNIQY
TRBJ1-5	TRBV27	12	ASSPLASNQPQH
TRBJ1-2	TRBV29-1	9	SVTASYGYT
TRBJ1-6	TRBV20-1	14	SAPAGQGSYNSPLH
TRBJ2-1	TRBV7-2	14	ASSSRTSGGNGEQF
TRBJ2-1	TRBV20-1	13	SASITSGAYNEQF
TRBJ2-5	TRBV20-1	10	SASGLQETQY
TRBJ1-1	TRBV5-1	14	ASSLPTDRDYTEAF
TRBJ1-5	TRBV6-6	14	ASSATGGLGNQPQH
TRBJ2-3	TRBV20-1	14	SAREIRGGGTDTQY
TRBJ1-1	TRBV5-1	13	ASSLDGNGNTEAF
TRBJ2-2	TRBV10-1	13	ASSEMGANTGELF
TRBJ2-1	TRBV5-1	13	ASSPGQGAEGEQF
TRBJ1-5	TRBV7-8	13	ASSSRRTSNQPQH
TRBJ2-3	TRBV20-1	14	SARDAGVTSTDTQY
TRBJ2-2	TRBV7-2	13	ASSLVSTSSGELF
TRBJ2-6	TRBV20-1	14	SASHLQYSGANVLT
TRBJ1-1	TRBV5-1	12	ASSQDGRYTEAF
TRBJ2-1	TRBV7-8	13	ASSLTSGGLNEQF
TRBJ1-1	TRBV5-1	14	ASSNRPGQGNTEAF
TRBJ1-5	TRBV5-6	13	ASSFRTGDNQPQH
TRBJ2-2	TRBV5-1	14	ASSLRTGGDTGELF
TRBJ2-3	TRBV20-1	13	SARDGTSVADTQY
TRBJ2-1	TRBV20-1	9	SCSGRNEQF
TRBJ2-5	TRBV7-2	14	ASTEERPSGGETQY
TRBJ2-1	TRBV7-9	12	ASSFGQLTNEQF